This section outlines one T cell receptor beta chain sequence together with its context. What it binds is unknown. It was cDNA, reverse transcribed from extracted RNA, that served as the sequencing template. TCRdb keeps only in-frame clones here, not all; method: immunoSEQ multiplex PCR. The sample contains 130,000 to 150,000 clones, 40% to 55% of which appear only once. The data belong to a study of CD8+ T cells in alopecia areata. For the study at large: At a dose of 5 to 10 mg twice daily, oral tofacitinib was given to treated patients. Findings and limits, study-wide: Especially in alopecia totalis/universalis, lesional scalp showed greater clonality than normal scalp did.

Trimming left V 8 bases short and J 2 bases short, with 19 bases between. CDR3 size: 15 residues. Germline loops: CDR1 GTSNPN, CDR2 SVGIG (reference sequence). Sequenced material: CD4+ T cells sorted from blood, taken at week 0. The sequence derives from a human donor with alopecia areata. The chain couples TRBV30 to TRBJ2-1; TRBD1 might be the D (8 bases). In DNA, the CDR3 is TGTGCCGGGGCAGGGGGCCTAGCGGCCTACAATGAGCAGTTCTTC. It yields the protein CAGAGGLAAYNEQFF.